This T cell receptor (beta chain) was recovered during a study of T cells in Graves' hyperthyroidism and ophthalmopathy (dated by TCRdb to the late 2010s). Regarding the complete study: Peripheral blood samples were taken at initial diagnosis, before any treatment was given. Once sampling was done, hyperthyroidism patients were given methimazole at a starting dose of 30 mg daily, whereas ophthalmopathy patients were given high-dose intravenous methylprednisolone. An independent validation cohort of 18 to 20 hyperthyroidism patients and 17 patients who later progressed to ophthalmopathy tested prospective prediction of ophthalmopathy. The 75 to 100 discovery patients were randomly split 7:3 into training and test sets. To identify distinguishing TCR V-J signatures, a discovery cohort of around 100 patients was used, comprising 43 with Graves' ophthalmopathy and approximately 57 with stable Graves' hyperthyroidism. In addition, the study compared T-cell repertoires in thyroid tissue and in blood from roughly six Graves' hyperthyroidism patients. TCR Vbeta CDR3 sequencing of approximately 140 peripheral blood samples (roughly 41 ophthalmopathy, 75 or so hyperthyroidism and around 17 progressor patients) is reported in the paper.

Study-wide conclusions, independent of this receptor: Sample size was not statistically predetermined, and blinding of investigators to group allocation was not performed. Blood samples also contained most of the expanded thyroid clonotypes (frequency above 0.001), which suggests that blood repertoires may reflect thyroid immune responses. In cross-validation, a model built on a 13 V-J signature told ophthalmopathy apart from stable hyperthyroidism with less than 90% sensitivity and roughly 83% specificity, and in testing the same model reached 80%/75%. In validation, the model predicted progression to ophthalmopathy with approximately 69% sensitivity and less than 80% specificity, a median of about 6.7 months before onset.

A patient counted as having stable Graves' hyperthyroidism if no progression to ophthalmopathy occurred over 18 months of follow-up. Hyperthyroidism patients were newly diagnosed, with disease duration under 2 months, and aged 18 to 65 years. Patients with uncontrolled infections, other autoimmune diseases, pregnancy or lactation were excluded. Diagnoses were established on the basis of clinical symptoms, serum thyroxine and TRAb, thyroid ultrasound, and orbital computed tomography. Ficoll-Paque density gradient centrifugation was used to isolate PBMCs from about 10 ml of fresh peripheral blood. Total RNA was extracted with Trizol reagent, and quality was checked on an Agilent 2100 Bioanalyzer. V drops 1 base and J drops 6 bases, leaving 16 bases in between. The germline V gene gives CDR1 as MNHNS and CDR2 as SASEGT. Inclusive of the bounding cysteine and phenylalanine, the CDR3 is 15 residues long. Of the read, only the CDR3 DNA is kept; its 45 bases are in frame from base 1.

Comments on this clonotype: What antigen it recognizes has not been identified. The record has no base qualities; no much larger clone is one base away.

Amplification of TCR beta CDR3 regions was carried out from RNA transcripts. A first-round RT-PCR of the TCR CDR3 used the HTBI primer set with the Qiagen OneStep RT-PCR kit. The libraries were constructed in a second round of multiplex PCR and then size-selected and purified. Sequencing of the libraries was done on an Illumina HiSeq2000 using paired-end 100 bp reads. The source study handled its data this way. SOAPnuke was used to process the raw data, removing reads that contained adapters or uncalled bases, had a mean Phred below 15, or lacked an exact match to the constant primer or identifier. COPE v1.2.5 was used to merge high-quality paired reads, and clonotypes were defined as unique nucleotide sequences. MiTCR v1.1 was used to align clonotypes to the IMGT TRBV, TRBD and TRBJ reference segments. The analysis included only V-J combinations with a frequency above 0.0001, which together covered around 99% of the repertoires. A TCS score was defined as the ratio between F50 (clonal expansion) and ExV (chaos), using BLOSUM62-based TCRdist between CDR3 peptides within each V-J. Welch's t-statistics and random forest reduced around 550 V-J features to about 13, which were used in a naive Bayes classifier (R e1071). TCRdb trimmed public reads at Q25 via fastp, called clones via MiXCR and kept in-frame beta chains. Rows matching on CDR3 protein sequence are summarized as one entry with the most common DNA and genes. These V and J calls rely on TCRdb rather than the paper's analysis. In this sample the table shows more than 500,000 distinct CDR3 sequences, around 15% of which occur a single time. The ten largest clones represent approximately 13% of the sample.

This sequence was found in a woman between 40 and 55 years old with Graves' hyperthyroidism. The material sequenced was blood. This chain joins TRBV6-1 to TRBJ2-7; the D gene is possibly TRBD2, with 6 bases matching. The CDR3 reads as follows: CASSEVLARAGEQYF. The sequence in DNA is TGTGCCAGCAGTGAAGTTCTAGCGCGGGCTGGCGAGCAGTACTTC.